This TCR beta chain was captured by sequencing in a study of blood T cell repertoires in COVID-19. Libraries were prepared by immunoSEQ multiplex PCR; TCRdb keeps only in-frame clonotypes and omits some of them. The data hold about 270,000 clones, with roughly 86% observed a single time. The CDR3 runs 14 residues. CDR1 and CDR2 from the germline V gene are MDHEN and SYDVKM. Trimming removed 2 bases at V and 5 bases at J, with 13 bases between. The TCR was taken from a woman aged 25 to 39 who had recovered from COVID-19. This chain links TRBV28 with TRBJ2-7, with D possibly being TRBD2 (6 bases). Sequencing was performed on PBMCs or T cells enriched from blood (not recorded which). This CDR3 is CASSLIRGLNEQYF. The CDR3 nucleotides are TGTGCCAGCAGTTTAATACGGGGGTTGAACGAGCAGTACTTC.